These T cell receptor beta chains were read from a single sample in a study of blood T cell repertoires in COVID-19. Data came from immunoSEQ multiplex PCR; TCRdb stores just in-frame clones and leaves some out. Of approximately 300,000 clones listed, approximately 90% are singletons. Sequenced material: peripheral blood. These receptors were collected from a young man with active or convalescent COVID-19. CDR3s include the opening cysteine and the closing phenylalanine or tryptophan. The order of the fields is V gene, clone size, J gene, D gene, CDR3 protein, CDR3 DNA. D genes are given only for firm matches. Not all rows give a size; the values are once, few, many and, for expanded clones, a class.

v_call: TRBV5-1; clone_size: NA; j_call: TRBJ2-3; d_call: TRBD2; cdr3_aa: CASSLGEGRESDTQYF; cdr3_nt: TGCGCCAGCAGCTTGGGGGAGGGCCGGGAGTCAGATACGCAGTATTTT
v_call: TRBV29-1; clone_size: NA; j_call: TRBJ2-2; d_call: NA; cdr3_aa: CSGAHPNTGELFF; cdr3_nt: TGCAGCGGGGCACATCCGAACACCGGGGAGCTGTTTTTT
v_call: TRBV19; clone_size: NA; j_call: TRBJ2-5; d_call: TRBD2; cdr3_aa: CASRSRGGVVYQETQYF; cdr3_nt: TGTGCCAGTAGGAGCCGGGGGGGCGTGGTGTACCAAGAGACCCAGTACTTC
v_call: TRBV5-1; clone_size: NA; j_call: TRBJ2-7; d_call: TRBD2; cdr3_aa: CASSPRGGSYEQYF; cdr3_nt: TGCGCCAGCAGCCCCCGGGGGGGGTCCTACGAGCAGTACTTC
v_call: TRBV15; clone_size: NA; j_call: TRBJ2-1; d_call: TRBD1; cdr3_aa: CATSRPPGQRLYNEQFF; cdr3_nt: TGTGCCACCAGCAGACCACCGGGACAGAGACTTTACAATGAGCAGTTCTTC
v_call: TRBV14; clone_size: NA; j_call: TRBJ1-2; d_call: TRBD1; cdr3_aa: CASSLTGTLYGYTF; cdr3_nt: TGTGCCAGCAGCCTGACAGGGACCCTCTATGGCTACACCTTC
v_call: TRBV7-9; clone_size: NA; j_call: TRBJ2-7; d_call: TRBD2; cdr3_aa: CASSPPGAGGRNPYEQYF; cdr3_nt: TGTGCCAGCAGCCCCCCTGGAGCGGGGGGTCGAAATCCCTACGAGCAGTACTTC
v_call: TRBV3-1/TRBV3-2; clone_size: NA; j_call: TRBJ1-6; d_call: NA; cdr3_aa: CASSQWGTYNSPLHF; cdr3_nt: TGTGCCAGCAGCCAATGGGGCACCTATAATTCACCCCTCCACTTT
v_call: TRBV27; clone_size: NA; j_call: TRBJ2-5; d_call: NA; cdr3_aa: CASSCLPPESETQYF; cdr3_nt: TGTGCCAGTAGTTGCTTGCCGCCGGAGTCAGAGACCCAGTACTTC
v_call: TRBV7-9; clone_size: NA; j_call: TRBJ1-6; d_call: TRBD1; cdr3_aa: CASSLTGGISPLHF; cdr3_nt: TGTGCCAGCAGCTTAACAGGGGGAATCTCACCCCTCCACTTT
v_call: TRBV11-2; clone_size: NA; j_call: TRBJ2-7; d_call: NA; cdr3_aa: CASSLEAPAAYEQYF; cdr3_nt: TGTGCCAGCAGCTTAGAGGCCCCCGCGGCCTACGAGCAGTACTTC
v_call: TRBV6-2/TRBV6-3; clone_size: NA; j_call: TRBJ2-2; d_call: NA; cdr3_aa: CASSYSPDSTGELFF; cdr3_nt: TGTGCCAGCAGTTACTCCCCGGACAGCACCGGGGAGCTGTTTTTT
v_call: TRBV29-1; clone_size: few; j_call: TRBJ2-7; d_call: NA; cdr3_aa: CSVEWGGENEQYF; cdr3_nt: TGCAGCGTTGAATGGGGTGGGGAGAACGAGCAGTACTTC
v_call: TRBV7-6; clone_size: NA; j_call: TRBJ2-1; d_call: TRBD2; cdr3_aa: CASSARLAGYNEQFF; cdr3_nt: TGTGCCAGCAGCGCTCGACTAGCGGGATACAATGAGCAGTTCTTC
v_call: TRBV4-1; clone_size: NA; j_call: TRBJ2-3; d_call: NA; cdr3_aa: CASSQGVRVDTQYF; cdr3_nt: TGCGCCAGCAGCCAAGGAGTCCGAGTGGATACGCAGTATTTT
v_call: TRBV7-9; clone_size: NA; j_call: TRBJ1-4; d_call: NA; cdr3_aa: CASSLVRRGGEKLFF; cdr3_nt: TGTGCCAGCAGCTTAGTTCGTAGGGGGGGCGAAAAACTGTTTTTT
v_call: TRBV18; clone_size: NA; j_call: TRBJ2-1; d_call: TRBD1; cdr3_aa: CASSPEQGEYNEQFF; cdr3_nt: TGTGCCAGCTCACCGGAACAGGGGGAATACAATGAGCAGTTCTTC
v_call: TRBV2; clone_size: NA; j_call: TRBJ1-5; d_call: NA; cdr3_aa: CATRGDNQPQHF; cdr3_nt: TGTGCCACACGGGGGGACAATCAGCCCCAGCATTTT
v_call: TRBV11-2; clone_size: NA; j_call: TRBJ2-5; d_call: NA; cdr3_aa: CASSLLETQYF; cdr3_nt: TGTGCCAGCAGCTTACTCGAGACCCAGTACTTC
v_call: TRBV25-1; clone_size: many; j_call: TRBJ2-1; d_call: NA; cdr3_aa: CASSEEVHNEQFF; cdr3_nt: TGTGCCAGCAGTGAAGAGGTCCACAATGAGCAGTTCTTC
v_call: TRBV3-1/TRBV3-2; clone_size: NA; j_call: TRBJ1-4; d_call: NA; cdr3_aa: CASSQDPREKLFF; cdr3_nt: TGTGCCAGCAGCCAAGATCCCCGTGAAAAACTGTTTTTT
v_call: TRBV10-3; clone_size: NA; j_call: TRBJ2-7; d_call: NA; cdr3_aa: CAISGGVRGAYEQYF; cdr3_nt: TGTGCCATCAGTGGGGGGGTTAGGGGCGCCTACGAGCAGTACTTC
v_call: TRBV5-4; clone_size: NA; j_call: TRBJ1-1; d_call: NA; cdr3_aa: CASSFQRGTNTEAFF; cdr3_nt: TGTGCCAGCAGCTTCCAACGGGGGACGAACACTGAAGCTTTCTTT
v_call: TRBV7-9; clone_size: NA; j_call: TRBJ1-2; d_call: NA; cdr3_aa: CASRAYGYTF; cdr3_nt: TGTGCCAGCAGGGCCTATGGCTACACCTTC
v_call: TRBV11-2; clone_size: NA; j_call: TRBJ2-3; d_call: TRBD2; cdr3_aa: CASSYTSGRTDTQYF; cdr3_nt: TGTGCCAGCAGTTATACTAGCGGGAGAACAGATACGCAGTATTTT
v_call: TRBV2; clone_size: NA; j_call: TRBJ2-7; d_call: NA; cdr3_aa: CASNGGGTLGEQYF; cdr3_nt: TGTGCCAGCAACGGTGGCGGGACGCTAGGAGAGCAGTACTTC
v_call: TRBV24-1; clone_size: NA; j_call: TRBJ1-2; d_call: NA; cdr3_aa: CATSDLTPSGTYGYTF; cdr3_nt: TGTGCCACCAGTGATTTGACACCTTCAGGGACTTATGGCTACACCTTC
v_call: TRBV25-1; clone_size: NA; j_call: TRBJ2-7; d_call: NA; cdr3_aa: CASSSGTLTYEQYF; cdr3_nt: TGTGCCAGCAGTTCGGGGACACTAACCTACGAGCAGTACTTC
v_call: TRBV15; clone_size: NA; j_call: TRBJ1-4; d_call: TRBD1; cdr3_aa: CATSRDRDRGREKLFF; cdr3_nt: TGTGCCACCAGCAGAGATCGCGACAGGGGGCGCGAAAAACTGTTTTTT
v_call: TRBV21-1; clone_size: once; j_call: TRBJ2-7; d_call: NA; cdr3_aa: CASSDTGKAYEQYF; cdr3_nt: TGTGCCAGCAGCGATACCGGGAAAGCCTACGAGCAGTACTTC
v_call: TRBV4-3; clone_size: NA; j_call: TRBJ1-4; d_call: TRBD1; cdr3_aa: CASSHSGQGDEKLFF; cdr3_nt: TGCGCCAGCAGCCATTCGGGACAGGGGGATGAAAAACTGTTTTTT
v_call: TRBV27; clone_size: NA; j_call: TRBJ2-7; d_call: TRBD1; cdr3_aa: CASSSRTGNGEQYF; cdr3_nt: TGTGCCAGCAGTTCCCGGACAGGGAACGGCGAGCAGTACTTC
v_call: TRBV29-1; clone_size: once; j_call: TRBJ2-1; d_call: TRBD1; cdr3_aa: CSVSGGGQVAYNEQFF; cdr3_nt: TGCAGCGTTTCTGGAGGGGGACAGGTGGCCTACAATGAGCAGTTCTTC
v_call: TRBV4-1; clone_size: NA; j_call: TRBJ2-2; d_call: TRBD2; cdr3_aa: CASSQVSGTGELFF; cdr3_nt: TGCGCCAGCAGCCAAGTTAGCGGGACCGGGGAGCTGTTTTTT
v_call: TRBV7-2; clone_size: few; j_call: TRBJ1-1; d_call: NA; cdr3_aa: CASSSRARVAFF; cdr3_nt: TGTGCCAGCAGCTCCCGTGCCCGAGTGGCTTTCTTT
v_call: TRBV5-6; clone_size: NA; j_call: TRBJ2-2; d_call: TRBD1; cdr3_aa: CASSKGQGAFGELFF; cdr3_nt: TGTGCCAGCAGCAAGGGACAGGGGGCGTTCGGGGAGCTGTTTTTT
v_call: TRBV24-1; clone_size: NA; j_call: TRBJ1-2; d_call: TRBD1; cdr3_aa: CATSDSNRGDNYGYTF; cdr3_nt: TGTGCCACCAGTGATTCCAACAGGGGGGATAACTATGGCTACACCTTC
v_call: TRBV5-1; clone_size: NA; j_call: TRBJ1-2; d_call: TRBD1; cdr3_aa: CASSPRDSLNYGYTF; cdr3_nt: TGCGCCAGCAGCCCTCGGGACAGCCTTAACTATGGCTACACCTTC
v_call: TRBV7-9; clone_size: NA; j_call: TRBJ1-1; d_call: TRBD1; cdr3_aa: CASSYRTGGMGTEAFF; cdr3_nt: TGTGCCAGCAGCTACCGGACAGGGGGCATGGGAACTGAAGCTTTCTTT
v_call: TRBV28; clone_size: NA; j_call: TRBJ2-7; d_call: NA; cdr3_aa: CASSSPSLPVQSYEQYF; cdr3_nt: TGTGCCAGCAGTTCCCCGTCTTTGCCGGTCCAATCCTACGAGCAGTACTTC
v_call: TRBV18; clone_size: NA; j_call: TRBJ1-2; d_call: TRBD1; cdr3_aa: CASSPGQGDYTF; cdr3_nt: TGTGCCAGCTCACCGGGACAGGGCGACTACACCTTC
v_call: TRBV5-6; clone_size: NA; j_call: TRBJ1-1; d_call: TRBD1; cdr3_aa: CASSMDRGRADTEAFF; cdr3_nt: TGTGCCAGCAGCATGGACAGGGGTCGAGCGGACACTGAAGCTTTCTTT
v_call: TRBV6-6; clone_size: few; j_call: TRBJ1-3; d_call: TRBD1; cdr3_aa: CASSPFLSGTENSGNTIYF; cdr3_nt: TGTGCCAGCAGTCCCTTTCTATCCGGGACAGAAAACTCTGGAAACACCATATATTTT
v_call: TRBV3-1/TRBV3-2; clone_size: NA; j_call: TRBJ2-3; d_call: NA; cdr3_aa: CANPAFWTVTDTQYF; cdr3_nt: TGTGCCAACCCAGCCTTTTGGACAGTCACAGATACGCAGTATTTT
v_call: TRBV6-5; clone_size: NA; j_call: TRBJ2-2; d_call: TRBD1; cdr3_aa: CASRIGGGTGELFF; cdr3_nt: TGTGCCAGCAGAATAGGGGGCGGAACCGGGGAGCTGTTTTTT
v_call: TRBV18; clone_size: NA; j_call: TRBJ2-3; d_call: NA; cdr3_aa: CASSPSTDTQYF; cdr3_nt: TGTGCCAGCTCACCTAGTACAGATACGCAGTATTTT
v_call: TRBV5-1; clone_size: NA; j_call: TRBJ2-7; d_call: NA; cdr3_aa: CASSPADSFYEQYF; cdr3_nt: TGCGCCAGCAGCCCTGCCGACAGCTTCTACGAGCAGTACTTC
v_call: TRBV9; clone_size: NA; j_call: TRBJ2-2; d_call: NA; cdr3_aa: CASSAPGHLGELFF; cdr3_nt: TGTGCCAGCAGCGCGCCGGGACACCTCGGGGAGCTGTTTTTT
v_call: TRBV5-5; clone_size: NA; j_call: TRBJ1-2; d_call: TRBD1; cdr3_aa: CASSLGGVYGYTF; cdr3_nt: TGTGCCAGCAGCTTAGGGGGCGTCTATGGCTACACCTTC
v_call: TRBV5-5; clone_size: once; j_call: TRBJ2-5; d_call: TRBD1; cdr3_aa: CASNPRTGVETQYF; cdr3_nt: TGTGCCAGCAACCCGCGAACAGGGGTCGAGACCCAGTACTTC
v_call: TRBV7-9; clone_size: NA; j_call: TRBJ2-3; d_call: NA; cdr3_aa: CASSFPLTDTQYF; cdr3_nt: TGTGCCAGCAGCTTCCCTCTCACAGATACGCAGTATTTT
v_call: TRBV29-1; clone_size: NA; j_call: TRBJ1-5; d_call: NA; cdr3_aa: CSVTPEEGQPQHF; cdr3_nt: TGCAGCGTCACGCCGGAAGAGGGTCAGCCCCAGCATTTT